This TCR beta chain was retrieved from a study of blood T cell repertoires in COVID-19. At the level of the study: The United States, Italy and Spain supplied acute and convalescent COVID-19 samples. PBMCs, B-cell-depleted T cells, or T cells were the source of the cDNA or gDNA that made up the material.

Authors' processing steps: Researchers report that nucleated cell counts were estimated from reference gene primer amplification. Using immunoSEQ multiplex PCR, the repertoire was profiled, and TCRdb retains in-frame clones only, with some absent. From that table come the V and J calls and clone size; the DNA was used to work out D and trimming. The data show some 200,000 clones, with 85% seen just once and over 2.5% held by the top ten. This CDR3 contains 16 residues. The germline V gene has CDR1 MNHEY and CDR2 SMNVEV (reference sequence). Trimming pared 4 bases from V and 0 bases from J, leaving 16 bases between.

This receptor was identified in a man aged 45-65 years who had recovered from COVID-19. The sequenced sample consisted of peripheral blood. The genes are TRBV27 and TRBJ2-7; TRBD1 might be the D (6 bases). The CDR3 DNA reads as TGTGCCAGCAGTTCTATATCGACAGGAAGCTCCTACGAGCAGTACTTC. As protein: CASSSISTGSSYEQYF.